Listed below are T cell receptor beta chains from one sample, sequenced in a study of blood T cell repertoires in COVID-19. Sequenced by immunoSEQ multiplex PCR; TCRdb stores in-frame clones only, minus some. Here the sample spans roughly 190,000 clones, roughly 90% being singletons. The material sequenced was peripheral blood. Receptors were obtained from a woman aged 40 to 55 who had recovered from COVID-19. The CDR3 runs from the conserved cysteine through the conserved F or W. Fields, in order: CDR3 length, J gene, V gene, clone size, D gene, CDR3 DNA, CDR3 protein. D genes are given only for firm matches. Not all rows give a size; the values are once, few, many and, for expanded clones, a class.

17 | TRBJ2-1 | TRBV5-4 | once | NA | TGTGCCAGCAGCCCCCGGGGCGGGATGGGACTCTACAATGAGCAGTTCTTC | CASSPRGGMGLYNEQFF
16 | TRBJ1-6 | TRBV19 | NA | NA | TGTGCCAGTAGTACGCCCATCCGGGGGTCCGGTTCACCCCTCCACTTT | CASSTPIRGSGSPLHF
12 | TRBJ1-2 | TRBV21-1 | NA | NA | TGTGCCAGCAGCAAAAAGTCAGGTGGCTACACCTTC | CASSKKSGGYTF
13 | TRBJ2-7 | TRBV28 | NA | NA | TGTGCCAGCAGGTCTGGAGGGCCCTACGAGCAGTACTTC | CASRSGGPYEQYF
14 | TRBJ1-4 | TRBV19 | NA | TRBD1 | TGTGCCAGTAGTCGAGACAGGGCCGGTGAAAAACTGTTTTTT | CASSRDRAGEKLFF
15 | TRBJ1-6 | TRBV6-4 | many | TRBD1 | TGTGCCAGCAGTGACTCGGGACAGGGGAATTCACCCCTCCACTTT | CASSDSGQGNSPLHF
11 | TRBJ2-5 | TRBV5-1 | NA | NA | TGCGCCAGCAGCCTACAAGAGACCCAGTACTTC | CASSLQETQYF
13 | TRBJ2-1 | TRBV10-3 | NA | TRBD1 | TGTGCCGCCGGAAGGGGACAGTACAATGAGCAGTTCTTC | CAAGRGQYNEQFF
14 | TRBJ2-7 | TRBV5-4 | once | TRBD1 | TGTGCCAGCAGCTCGTCGGACAGGGGGTACGAGCAGTACTTC | CASSSSDRGYEQYF
14 | TRBJ2-3 | TRBV14 | NA | NA | TGTGCCAGCAGCCCCCTCGGGGGCACAGATACGCAGTATTTT | CASSPLGGTDTQYF
16 | TRBJ2-7 | TRBV19 | once | TRBD2 | TGTGCCACCCCGGCGGGGCGGGAGGGTCCCACCTACGAGCAGTACTTC | CATPAGREGPTYEQYF
16 | TRBJ2-5 | TRBV28 | once | TRBD2 | TGTGCCAGCAGTTCGGGACTAGCGGGAGTCGGAGAGACCCAGTACTTC | CASSSGLAGVGETQYF
16 | TRBJ1-6 | TRBV7-9 | NA | NA | TGTGCCAGCAGCTTAGGAGCGGGCGGTAGGAATTCACCCCTCCACTTT | CASSLGAGGRNSPLHF
14 | TRBJ1-6 | TRBV7-2 | NA | NA | TGTGCCAGCAGCCGCTTTCAGTTGAATTCACCCCTCCACTTT | CASSRFQLNSPLHF
14 | TRBJ2-7 | TRBV11-1 | NA | NA | TGTGCCAGCAGCTTATTTTCTTCGGCCTACGAGCAGTACTTC | CASSLFSSAYEQYF
14 | TRBJ1-2 | TRBV19 | NA | TRBD1 | TGTGCCAGTAGCCCCCCGGGACAGGGGTATGGCTACACCTTC | CASSPPGQGYGYTF
15 | TRBJ2-1 | TRBV9 | NA | TRBD1 | TGTGCCAGCAGCGGCGGACAGGGAATCTACAATGAGCAGTTCTTC | CASSGGQGIYNEQFF
14 | TRBJ2-7 | TRBV18 | NA | NA | TGTGCCAGCTCACCAGGACACCCCTCCTACGAGCAGTACTTC | CASSPGHPSYEQYF
15 | TRBJ1-5 | TRBV30 | NA | TRBD1 | TGTGCCTGGAGACCTACAGGGGGCATCAATCAGCCCCAGCATTTT | CAWRPTGGINQPQHF
15 | TRBJ2-1 | TRBV30 | once | TRBD1 | TGTGCCTGGAGTCTTGGGACAGGGGGCTACAATGAGCAGTTCTTC | CAWSLGTGGYNEQFF